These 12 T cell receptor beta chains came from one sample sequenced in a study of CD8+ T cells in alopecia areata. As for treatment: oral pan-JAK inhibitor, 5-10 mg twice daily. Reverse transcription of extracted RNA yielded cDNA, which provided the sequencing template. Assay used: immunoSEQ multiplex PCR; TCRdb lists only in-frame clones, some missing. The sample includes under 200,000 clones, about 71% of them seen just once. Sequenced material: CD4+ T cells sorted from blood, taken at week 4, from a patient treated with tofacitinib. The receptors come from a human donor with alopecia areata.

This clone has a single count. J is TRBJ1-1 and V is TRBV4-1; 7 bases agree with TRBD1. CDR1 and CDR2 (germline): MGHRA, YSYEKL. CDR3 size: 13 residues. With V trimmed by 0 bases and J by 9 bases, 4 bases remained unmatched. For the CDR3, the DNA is TGCGCCAGCAGCCAAGATCCGACAGGGAAAGCTTTCTTT. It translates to CASSQDPTGKAFF.

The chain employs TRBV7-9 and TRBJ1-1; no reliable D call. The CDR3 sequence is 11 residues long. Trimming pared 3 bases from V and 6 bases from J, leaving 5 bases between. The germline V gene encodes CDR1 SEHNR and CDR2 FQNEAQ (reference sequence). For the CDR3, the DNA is TGTGCCAGCAGCTTGGCGGCTGAAGCTTTCTTT. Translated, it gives CASSLAAEAFF.

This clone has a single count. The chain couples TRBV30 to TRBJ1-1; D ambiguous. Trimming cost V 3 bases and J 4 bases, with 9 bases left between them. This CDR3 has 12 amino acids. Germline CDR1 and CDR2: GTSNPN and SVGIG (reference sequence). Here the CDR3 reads CAWRHSRTEAFF. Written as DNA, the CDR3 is TGTGCCTGGAGGCACAGTCGCACTGAAGCTTTCTTT.

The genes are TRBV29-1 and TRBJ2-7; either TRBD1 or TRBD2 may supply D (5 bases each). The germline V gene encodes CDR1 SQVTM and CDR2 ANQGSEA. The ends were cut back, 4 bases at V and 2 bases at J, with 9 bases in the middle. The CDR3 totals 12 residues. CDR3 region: CSVGRGAYEQYF. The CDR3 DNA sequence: TGCAGCGTTGGAAGGGGAGCCTACGAGCAGTACTTC.

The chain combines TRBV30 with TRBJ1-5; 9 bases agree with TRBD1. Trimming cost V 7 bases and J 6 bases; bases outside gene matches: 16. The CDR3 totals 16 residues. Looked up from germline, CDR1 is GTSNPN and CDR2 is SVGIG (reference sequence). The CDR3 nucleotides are TGTGCCTTTCAGGGACAGGGAAGGTCTGACGGTCAGCCCCAGCATTTT. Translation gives CAFQGQGRSDGQPQHF.

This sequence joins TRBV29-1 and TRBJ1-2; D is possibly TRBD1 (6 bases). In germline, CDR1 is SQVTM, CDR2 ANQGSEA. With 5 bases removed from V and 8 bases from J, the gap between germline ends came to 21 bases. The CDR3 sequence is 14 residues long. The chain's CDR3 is CSVSHRVPSLGYTF. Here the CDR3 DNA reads TGCAGCGTTTCTCACAGGGTCCCAAGTTTAGGCTACACCTTC.

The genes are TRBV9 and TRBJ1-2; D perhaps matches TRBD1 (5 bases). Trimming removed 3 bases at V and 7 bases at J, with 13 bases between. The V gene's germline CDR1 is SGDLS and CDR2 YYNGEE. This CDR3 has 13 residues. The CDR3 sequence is CASSGRRVRGYTF. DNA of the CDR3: TGTGCCAGCAGCGGACGCAGGGTTCGTGGCTACACCTTC.

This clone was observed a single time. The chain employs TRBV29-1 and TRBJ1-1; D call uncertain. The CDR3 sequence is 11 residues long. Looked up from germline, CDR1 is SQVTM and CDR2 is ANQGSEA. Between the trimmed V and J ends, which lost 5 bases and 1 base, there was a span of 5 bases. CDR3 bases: TGCAGCGTTACGGAGAACACTGAAGCTTTCTTT. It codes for CSVTENTEAFF.

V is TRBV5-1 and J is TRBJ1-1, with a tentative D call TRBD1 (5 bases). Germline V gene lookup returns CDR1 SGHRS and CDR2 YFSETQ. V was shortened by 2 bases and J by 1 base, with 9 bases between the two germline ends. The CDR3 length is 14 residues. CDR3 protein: CASSFTGPNTEAFF. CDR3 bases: TGCGCCAGCAGCTTTACAGGTCCGAACACTGAAGCTTTCTTT.

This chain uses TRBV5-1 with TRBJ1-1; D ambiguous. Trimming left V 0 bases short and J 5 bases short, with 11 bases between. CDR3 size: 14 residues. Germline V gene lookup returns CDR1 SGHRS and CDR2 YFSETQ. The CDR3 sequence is CASSLGQLGTEAFF. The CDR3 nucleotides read TGCGCCAGCAGCTTGGGACAATTAGGGACTGAAGCTTTCTTT.

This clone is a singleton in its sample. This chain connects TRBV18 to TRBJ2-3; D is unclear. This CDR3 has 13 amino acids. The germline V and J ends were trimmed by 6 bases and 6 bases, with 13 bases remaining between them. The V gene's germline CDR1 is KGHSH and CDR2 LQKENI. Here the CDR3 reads CASSSNLVDTQYF. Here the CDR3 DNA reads TGTGCCAGCTCGAGCAACCTCGTCGATACGCAGTATTTT.

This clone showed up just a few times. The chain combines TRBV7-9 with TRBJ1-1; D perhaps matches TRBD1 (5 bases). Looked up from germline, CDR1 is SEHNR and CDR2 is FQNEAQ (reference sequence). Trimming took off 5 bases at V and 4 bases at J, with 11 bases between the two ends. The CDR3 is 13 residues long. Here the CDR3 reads CASSPFGGTEAFF. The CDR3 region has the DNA TGTGCCAGCAGCCCATTCGGGGGCACTGAAGCTTTCTTT.